Listed below are T cell receptor beta chains from one sample, sequenced in a study of tumor-infiltrating lymphocytes in primary liver carcinoma. TCRdb passed the multiplex PCR reads through MiXCR, listing each CDR3 protein once. This table has some 130,000 distinct CDR3 sequences, around 70% appearing once. Sequencing used tumor-adjacent normal liver tissue. All receptors derive from a woman aged 55 to 70 with primary liver carcinoma and hepatitis B virus infection. Each CDR3 is given with its conserved first and last residue. A D gene is named only where the DNA matches it firmly. A clone size is listed for some rows: how often the clone was seen (once, few, many), or a class if it is expanded.

>TRBJ2-1|TRBV6-5|NA|NA
CASILRRSEQFF
TGCGCCAGCATCCTTAGAAGGAGTGAGCAGTTCTTC
>TRBJ2-2|TRBV30|many|NA
CAWTSELNTGELFF
TGTGCCTGGACTAGCGAACTGAACACCGGGGAGCTGTTTTTT
>TRBJ1-2|TRBV6-5|NA|TRBD1
CVSSWGTGSGYTF
TGTGTCAGCAGCTGGGGGACAGGGAGTGGCTACACCTTC
>TRBJ2-1|TRBV11-2|NA|NA
CDSSPQQGGVYNELSF
TGTGACAGCAGCCCCCAACAGGGTGGAGTATACAATGAGCTGTCCTTC
>TRBJ2-5|TRBV7-9|NA|NA
CASSRTVQETQYF
TGTGCCAGCAGCCGGACAGTACAAGAGACCCAGTACTTC
>TRBJ2-7|TRBV2|NA|TRBD1
CTSGGQGPYEQYF
TGTACCAGCGGAGGACAGGGTCCCTACGAGCAGTACTTC
>TRBJ1-5|TRBV6-6|NA|NA
CASIWGLSVGGNQPRQF
TGTGCCAGCATATGGGGGTTGAGTGTGGGGGGTAATCAGCCCCGGCAATTT
>TRBJ2-3|TRBV30|many|TRBD1
CAWRQGIPGDTQYF
TGTGCCTGGAGACAGGGGATCCCAGGAGATACGCAGTATTTT
>TRBJ1-5|TRBV6-1|NA|NA
CGSSPGRTNQAQHF
TGTGGCAGCAGCCCCGGACGGACCAATCAGGCCCAGCATTTT
>TRBJ2-5|TRBV13|NA|NA
CASSLGLGQRETQYF
TGCGCCAGCAGCTTAGGCCTGGGGCAGCGAGAGACCCAGTACTTC
>TRBJ2-5|TRBV18|NA|NA
CASSQQETHYF
TGTGCCAGCTCACAGCAAGAGACCCACTACTTC